The 2 T cell receptor beta chains in this list originate from one sample, sequenced in a study of blood T cell repertoires in COVID-19. The data were produced by immunoSEQ multiplex PCR, yet TCRdb's version contains in-frame clones alone and is incomplete. This table holds approximately 85,000 clones, around 90% found once. Sequenced input: peripheral blood. All receptors come from a woman aged 45 to 65 with active or convalescent COVID-19.

The genes are TRBV9 and TRBJ1-1; 8 bases are a match to TRBD1. Germline loops: CDR1 SGDLS, CDR2 YYNGEE. The length of the CDR3 is 12 residues. V lost 4 bases, J lost 9 bases, and 5 bases stayed unmatched. CDR3 in DNA: TGTGCCAGCAGCAGATGGACAGGGAAAGCTTTCTTT. Amino acid sequence: CASSRWTGKAFF. The full variable domain, its missing parts supplied by reference TRBV9 and TRBJ1-1, is DSGVTQTPKHLITATGQRVTLRCSPRSGDLSVYWYQQSLDQGLQFLIQYYNGEERAKGNILERFSAQQFPDLHSELNLSSLELGDSALYFCASSRWTGKAFFGQGTRLTVV.

The genes are TRBV9 and TRBJ2-7, with D perhaps matching TRBD2 (6 bases). The CDR3 totals 14 residues. Deletions cut 6 bases from V and 4 bases from J, with 17 bases between. The V gene's germline CDR1 is SGDLS and CDR2 YYNGEE. The CDR3: CASTPGGELYEQYF. The CDR3 nucleotides are TGTGCCAGCACCCCTGGAGGGGAGTTGTACGAGCAGTACTTC.